One sample yielded the 8 T cell receptor beta chains listed below, sequenced in a study of blood T cell repertoires in COVID-19. Repertoires were generated with immunoSEQ multiplex PCR, while TCRdb's copy carries only in-frame clones and drops some. The table includes around 130,000 clones, 85% detected once. The sequenced sample was peripheral blood. These receptors came from a man between 60 and 75 years old with acute or convalescent COVID-19.

The CDR3 DNA is TGCGCCAGCAGCCAAGATCTAAGGAGTGGTTCACCCCTCCACTTT. Translating gives CASSQDLRSGSPLHF. V usage is TRBV4-1 and J usage is TRBJ1-6; D not certain. The length of the CDR3 is 15 residues. Germline V CDR1 and CDR2: MGHRA, YSYEKL. V was trimmed by 0 bases and J by 9 bases, leaving 12 bases between them.

This sequence joins TRBV28 and TRBJ2-2, with 7 nucleotides matching TRBD1. The CDR3 contains 17 residues. The junction had 11 bases not matched to a gene; V was cut back by 2 bases and J by 5 bases. Germline CDR1 reads MDHEN; CDR2 reads SYDVKM. Here the CDR3 DNA reads TGTGCCAGCAGTTTACGACAGGGAGACCCCAGGACCGGGGAGCTGTTTTTT. Its translation: CASSLRQGDPRTGELFF.

J is TRBJ2-2 and V is TRBV21-1; whether TRBD2, the table's D call, matches the DNA was not checked. TRBV21-1 represents a pseudogene. The CDR3 runs to 18 residues. The CDR3 nucleotides are TGTGCCAGCAGCAAACGCGGTCTCGCCCGGCGGGGTACCGGGGAGCTGTTTTTT. It translates to CASSKRGLARRGTGELFF.

The chain links TRBV5-8 to TRBJ1-5, with 7 nucleotides matching TRBD1. Germline CDR1 reads SGHTS; CDR2 reads YDEGEE. Trimming cost V 4 bases and J 2 bases; bases outside gene matches: 6. This CDR3 has 15 amino acids. In nucleotides, the CDR3 is TGTGCCAGCAGCCTCACAGGGGTGGGCAATCAGCCCCAGCATTTT. It specifies CASSLTGVGNQPQHF. The entire variable domain, with the rest obtained from reference TRBV5-8 and TRBJ1-5, is as follows: EAGVTQSPTHLIKTRGQQATLRCSPISGHTSVYWYQQALGLGLQFLLWYDEGEERNRGNFPPRFSGRQFPNYSSELNVNALELEDSALYLCASSLTGVGNQPQHFGDGTRLSIL.

Details on this clone: Mismatch with germline at one junction end may stem from a read error. The rearrangement joins TRBV7-9 to TRBJ2-7; 11 bases match TRBD2. The CDR3 covers 15 residues. In germline, CDR1 is SEHNR, CDR2 FQNEAQ (reference sequence). The CDR3 sequence: CASSFSGRAFSPLDF. The DNA for the CDR3 is TGTGCCAGCAGCTTTAGCGGGAGGGCGTTCTCCCCTCTAGACTTC.

The genes are TRBV7-6 and TRBJ1-4, with TRBD1 matching 8 bases. Germline assignment: CDR1 SGHVS and CDR2 FNYEAQ. V was clipped by 5 bases and J by 4 bases; unmatched bases: 12. This CDR3 comprises 17 residues. The CDR3 here is CASSHWGPGQGNEKLFF. For the CDR3, the DNA is TGTGCCAGCAGCCACTGGGGCCCAGGACAGGGTAATGAAAAACTGTTTTTT. Full variable domain (missing parts from reference TRBV7-6 and TRBJ1-4): GAGVSQSPRYKVTKRGQDVALRCDPISGHVSLYWYRQALGQGPEFLTYFNYEAQQDKSGLPNDRFSAERPEGSISTLTIQRTEQRDSAMYRCASSHWGPGQGNEKLFFGSGTQLSVL.

J is TRBJ2-5 and V is TRBV11-3, with TRBD1 as a possible D gene (5 bases). Trimming shortened V by 6 bases and J by 8 bases, and 28 bases separated the two germline ends. The CDR3 sequence is 17 residues long. Per the germline V gene, CDR1 is SGHNT and CDR2 is YENEEA. CDR3 region: CASSPGTTGSGPETQYF. The CDR3 coding sequence is TGTGCCAGCAGTCCCGGAACTACAGGATCCGGCCCCGAAACCCAGTACTTC. The full variable domain, its missing parts supplied by reference TRBV11-3 and TRBJ2-5, is EAGVVQSPRYKIIEKKQPVAFWCNPISGHNTLYWYLQNLGQGPELLIRYENEEAVDDSQLPKDRFSAERLKGVDSTLKIQPAELGDSAVYLCASSPGTTGSGPETQYFGPGTRLLVL.

J is TRBJ2-3 and V is TRBV11-2; TRBD2 matches 11 bases. The germline gives CDR1 SGHAT, CDR2 FQNNGV. The J segment lost 1 base and the V segment lost 4 bases, leaving 4 bases of the junction unmatched. This CDR3 comprises 16 residues. CDR3 amino acids: CASSSTSGAGTDTQYF. DNA of the CDR3: TGTGCCAGCAGCTCGACTAGCGGGGCGGGCACAGATACGCAGTATTTT.